Listed below are T cell receptor beta chains from one sample, sequenced in a study of blood T cell repertoires in COVID-19. Data came from immunoSEQ multiplex PCR; TCRdb stores just in-frame clones and leaves some out. This sample carries about 49,000 clones, about 88% of them seen once, and the ten largest clones take 5% to 6%. Sequenced input: peripheral blood. These receptors were taken from a man aged 35-49 years with active COVID-19. The CDR3 runs from the conserved cysteine through the conserved F or W. Fields, in order: V gene, D gene, clone size, J gene, CDR3 DNA, CDR3 protein. D genes are given only for firm matches. Clone size is not always given. Where it is, it says once, few, many or a class for expanded clones.

V gene: TRBV11-2; D gene: .; clone size: .; J gene: TRBJ2-5; CDR3 DNA: TGTGCCAGCAGCTTAGAGAGATGGGGGCGGGAGACCCAGTACTTC; CDR3 protein: CASSLERWGRETQYF
V gene: TRBV10-3; D gene: TRBD1; clone size: .; J gene: TRBJ1-1; CDR3 DNA: TGTGCCATCAGTTTAACAGGGGAGAGTACTGAAGCTTTCTTT; CDR3 protein: CAISLTGESTEAFF
V gene: TRBV5-5; D gene: TRBD2; clone size: once; J gene: TRBJ2-1; CDR3 DNA: TGTGCCAGCAGACTGACTAGCGGGATTCCCTCCTACAATGAGCAGTTCTTC; CDR3 protein: CASRLTSGIPSYNEQFF
V gene: TRBV10-2; D gene: TRBD2; clone size: .; J gene: TRBJ2-7; CDR3 DNA: TGCGCCAGCAGTATTAGACTAGCGGCGGAGCAGTACTTC; CDR3 protein: CASSIRLAAEQYF
V gene: TRBV6-5; D gene: .; clone size: .; J gene: TRBJ1-2; CDR3 DNA: TGTGCCGGGGCAGGAAATAACTATGGCTACACCTTC; CDR3 protein: CAGAGNNYGYTF
V gene: TRBV18; D gene: .; clone size: .; J gene: TRBJ1-1; CDR3 DNA: TGTGCCAGCTCACCAGTGTCGGGTGGTACTGAAGCTTTCTTT; CDR3 protein: CASSPVSGGTEAFF
V gene: TRBV28; D gene: TRBD2; clone size: .; J gene: TRBJ2-7; CDR3 DNA: TGTGCCAGCTGGACCTCTGGACTAGGCTACGAGCAGTACTTC; CDR3 protein: CASWTSGLGYEQYF
V gene: TRBV4-1; D gene: .; clone size: .; J gene: TRBJ2-3; CDR3 DNA: TGCGCCAGCAGCCAAGGACGCTTCCAGGGCCCCCAAACAGATACGCAGTATTTT; CDR3 protein: CASSQGRFQGPQTDTQYF
V gene: TRBV13; D gene: .; clone size: .; J gene: TRBJ2-1; CDR3 DNA: TGTGCCAGCAGCTTTCGAGATGAGCAGTTCTTC; CDR3 protein: CASSFRDEQFF
V gene: TRBV7-2; D gene: TRBD2; clone size: once; J gene: TRBJ2-3; CDR3 DNA: TGTGCCAGCAGCTTAGAAGGCGGGAGGGCTCCCAGTTTT; CDR3 protein: CASSLEGGRAPSF
V gene: TRBV10-3; D gene: .; clone size: .; J gene: TRBJ1-1; CDR3 DNA: TGTGCCATCAGTGCCCTACAGGGCGACACTGAAGCTTTCTTT; CDR3 protein: CAISALQGDTEAFF